Presented here are 18 T cell receptor beta chains from one specimen sequenced in a study of blood T cell repertoires in COVID-19. Profiling relied on immunoSEQ multiplex PCR, and the TCRdb table lists in-frame clones only, not all of them. Found here are around 200,000 clones, 70% to 90% of them singletons; the top ten hold roughly 4.9%. The sample taken for sequencing was PBMCs or T cells enriched from blood (not recorded which). The receptors here all came from a woman aged 30 to 39 who had been exposed to COVID-19.

This chain links TRBV6-5 with TRBJ2-7; D possibly corresponds to TRBD2 (6 bases). CDR3 length: 14 residues. The germline V gene has CDR1 MNHEY and CDR2 SVGAGI. Trimming removed 0 bases from V and 4 bases from J, with 10 bases in between. The DNA of the CDR3 is TGTGCCAGCAGTTACTCGAATCGGGGGTACGAGCAGTACTTC. Protein: CASSYSNRGYEQYF.

V and J are TRBV10-2 and TRBJ1-5, with 9 bases fitting TRBD1. V was pared by 3 bases and J by 5 bases, with 5 bases of the junction left unmatched. The CDR3 spans 15 residues. Per germline, CDR1 WSHSY and CDR2 SAAADI. This chain's CDR3 is CASSDYRGPYQPQHF. In nucleotides, the CDR3 is TGCGCCAGCAGTGATTACAGGGGGCCTTATCAGCCCCAGCATTTT.

The chain couples TRBV6-5 to TRBJ1-3, with D unclear. Trimming took 0 bases from V and 1 from J, leaving 4 bases between them. The CDR3 totals 14 residues. The germline V gene encodes CDR1 MNHEY and CDR2 SVGAGI. The chain's CDR3 is CASSYSPSGNTIYF. The DNA of the CDR3 is TGTGCCAGCAGTTACTCTCCTTCTGGAAACACCATATATTTT.

This chain connects TRBV27 to TRBJ2-1, with unresolved D. The germline V gene has CDR1 MNHEY and CDR2 SMNVEV (reference sequence). This CDR3 contains 13 residues. V dropped 2 bases and J dropped 9 bases, with 11 bases sitting between them. The CDR3 DNA reads TGTGCCAGCAGTTTACGATTTATCGGTGAGCAGTTCTTC. The encoded protein is CASSLRFIGEQFF.

As DNA, the CDR3 is TGTGCCAGCAGCCAAGATCTCATCTGGGGGGTAAGCACTGAAGCTTTCTTT. The encoded protein is CASSQDLIWGVSTEAFF. This rearrangement joins TRBV3-1 (or the pseudogene TRBV3-2) to TRBJ1-1, with a weak D call TRBD1 (5 bases). The germline CDR1 and CDR2 sequences are LGHDT and YNNKEL (reference sequence). Trimming pared 0 bases from V and 4 bases from J, leaving 18 bases between. The CDR3 loop spans 17 amino acids.

This rearrangement joins TRBV7-9 to TRBJ1-2; unclear D gene. The CDR3 length is 15 residues. Trimming removed 5 bases from V and 2 bases from J, with 15 bases in between. Per the germline V gene, CDR1 is SEHNR and CDR2 is FQNEAQ (reference sequence). Here the CDR3 reads CASSPSVLVNYGYTF. The CDR3 DNA reads as TGTGCCAGCAGCCCCTCGGTACTTGTAAACTATGGCTACACCTTC.

V usage is TRBV30 and J usage is TRBJ2-6, with unresolved D. The CDR3 spans 14 residues. The V gene's germline CDR1 is GTSNPN and CDR2 SVGIG (reference sequence). Trimming removed 3 bases from V and 0 bases from J, with 6 bases in between. The CDR3 bases are TGTGCCTGGAGACAGATCTCTGGGGCCAACGTCCTGACTTTC. Translating gives CAWRQISGANVLTF.

This chain connects TRBV24-1 to TRBJ2-3; 11 bases agree with TRBD2. The CDR3 contains 16 residues. Unmatched junction bases numbered 5, after V lost 5 bases and J lost 2 bases. Germline V CDR1 and CDR2: KGHDR, SFDVKD. CDR3 nucleotide sequence: TGTGCCACCAGTGGAACACTAGCGGGGGCCACAGATACGCAGTATTTT. Its translation is CATSGTLAGATDTQYF.

The rearrangement links TRBV27 to TRBJ1-2; 11 bases line up with TRBD1. Germline V gives CDR1 MNHEY, CDR2 SMNVEV (reference sequence). The V gene end was trimmed by 7 bases and the J gene end by 7 bases; junction bases not matched to a gene: 17. CDR3 length: 17 amino acids. CDR3 DNA sequence: TGTGCCAGCACCACTGGGACAGGGGGGAGGGGAAATGTTGGCTACACCTTC. Protein sequence: CASTTGTGGRGNVGYTF.

V gene TRBV2 combines with J gene TRBJ1-3; D is unclear. V gave up 5 bases and J gave up 0 bases, with 8 bases separating them. Germline lookup yields CDR1 SNHLY and CDR2 FYNNEI. The CDR3 loop spans 14 amino acids. CDR3 coding DNA: TGTGCCAGCAGTCTGGCATTCTCTGGAAACACCATATATTTT. Translating it yields CASSLAFSGNTIYF.

This clone is a singleton in its sample. The genes are TRBV3-1 (or the pseudogene TRBV3-2) and TRBJ1-2; TRBD1 aligns across 7 bases. This CDR3 has 15 residues. Trimming took 1 base from V and 6 from J; bases not matched to a gene: 8. Germline V CDR1 and CDR2: LGHDT, YNNKEL (reference sequence). The CDR3 DNA reads TGTGCCAGCAGCCAAGTTGAGACAGGGTGGGATGGCTACACCTTC. Protein: CASSQVETGWDGYTF.

The CDR3: CASSPSGGAGNEQFF. In DNA form, the CDR3 reads TGTGCCAGCAGTCCCAGCGGGGGGGCGGGGAATGAGCAGTTCTTC. The V and J genes are TRBV7-6 and TRBJ2-1; 10 positions agree with TRBD2. This CDR3 has 15 residues. Germline V lookup: CDR1 SGHVS, CDR2 FNYEAQ. V trimming: 6 bases; J trimming: 7 bases; junction bases outside the gene matches: 9.

The chain combines TRBV5-1 with TRBJ1-3; perhaps TRBD1 as D (6 bases). Germline assignment: CDR1 SGHRS and CDR2 YFSETQ. The V gene lost 4 bases and the J gene lost 4 bases, with 15 bases spanning the gap. This CDR3 has 15 residues. CDR3 DNA sequence: TGCGCCAGCAGCAACAGGGACGTATCGGGAAACACCATATATTTT. This translates into CASSNRDVSGNTIYF.

This sequence joins TRBV11-2 and TRBJ1-2, with 9 nucleotides matching TRBD1. This CDR3 spans 15 amino acids. Germline CDR1 is SGHAT and CDR2 is FQNNGV. V lost 3 bases, J lost 4 bases, and 6 bases stayed unmatched. CDR3 DNA sequence: TGTGCCAGCAGCTTGGCGGGACAGGGCATCTATGGCTACACCTTC. Encoded protein: CASSLAGQGIYGYTF. Using reference TRBV11-2 and TRBJ1-2 for the parts outside the CDR3, the full variable domain is EAGVAQSPRYKIIEKRQSVAFWCNPISGHATLYWYQQILGQGPKLLIQFQNNGVVDDSQLPKDRFSAERLKGVDSTLKIQPAKLEDSAVYLCASSLAGQGIYGYTFGSGTRLTVV.

The V and J genes are TRBV19 and TRBJ1-1; D gene uncertain. Germline V gene data show CDR1 as LNHDA and CDR2 as SQIVND (reference sequence). The CDR3 consists of 12 residues. Between the trimmed V and J ends, which lost 5 bases and 1 base, there was a span of 5 bases. CDR3 coding DNA: TGTGCCAGTAGTGAGTGGAACACTGAAGCTTTCTTT. Translating gives CASSEWNTEAFF.

J is TRBJ2-1 and V is TRBV11-3, with D maybe TRBD2 (6 bases). Germline CDR1 reads SGHNT; CDR2 reads YENEEA. The CDR3 runs to 14 residues. Trimming left V 5 bases short and J 9 bases short, with 17 bases between. CDR3 amino acids: CASSPGLGLGEQFF. Here the CDR3 DNA reads TGTGCCAGCAGCCCGGGACTTGGGTTGGGTGAGCAGTTCTTC.

The chain couples TRBV27 to TRBJ2-4, with 8 bases that match TRBD2. With 0 bases clipped from V and 3 bases from J, the junction kept 4 bases outside the gene matches. The CDR3 sequence is 16 residues long. Germline lookup yields CDR1 MNHEY and CDR2 SMNVEV (reference sequence). The CDR3 loop is CASSLSAGAGKNIQYF. CDR3 sequence (DNA): TGTGCCAGCAGTTTATCAGCGGGGGCTGGCAAAAACATTCAGTACTTC.

The chain has TRBV27 and TRBJ2-1; D perhaps matches TRBD2 (5 bases). Germline CDR1 reads MNHEY; CDR2 reads SMNVEV (reference sequence). The CDR3 is 15 residues long. V lost 3 bases to trimming and J lost 9 bases, with 18 bases between them. As DNA, the CDR3 is TGTGCCAGCAGTTTGGCGGCTGTAATCAGCGGTGAGCAGTTCTTC. Translated, it gives CASSLAAVISGEQFF.